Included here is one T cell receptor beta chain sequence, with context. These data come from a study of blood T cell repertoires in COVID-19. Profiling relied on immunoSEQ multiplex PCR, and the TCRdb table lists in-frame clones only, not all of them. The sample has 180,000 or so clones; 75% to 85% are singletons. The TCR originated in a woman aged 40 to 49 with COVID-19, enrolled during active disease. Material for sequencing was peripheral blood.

The DNA of the CDR3 is TGTGCCAGCAGTATCACAGTGAACACTGAAGCTTTCTTT. Translated: CASSITVNTEAFF. The chain is built from TRBV28 and TRBJ1-1; D is ambiguous. The CDR3 extends over 13 amino acids. V was trimmed by 5 bases and J by 0 bases, leaving 7 bases between them. Germline-derived CDR1 and CDR2 are MDHEN and SYDVKM.